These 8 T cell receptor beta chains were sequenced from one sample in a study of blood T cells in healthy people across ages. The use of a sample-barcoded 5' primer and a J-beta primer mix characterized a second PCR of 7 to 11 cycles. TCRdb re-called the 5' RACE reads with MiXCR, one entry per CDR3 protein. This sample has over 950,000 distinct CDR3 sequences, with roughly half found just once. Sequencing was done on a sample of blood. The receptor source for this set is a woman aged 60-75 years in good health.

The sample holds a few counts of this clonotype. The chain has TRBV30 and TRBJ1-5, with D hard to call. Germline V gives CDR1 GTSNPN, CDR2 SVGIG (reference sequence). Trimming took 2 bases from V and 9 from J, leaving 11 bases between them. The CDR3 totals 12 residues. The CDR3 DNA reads TGTGCCTGGAGTAAACTGAACACGCCCCAGCATTTT. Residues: CAWSKLNTPQHF.

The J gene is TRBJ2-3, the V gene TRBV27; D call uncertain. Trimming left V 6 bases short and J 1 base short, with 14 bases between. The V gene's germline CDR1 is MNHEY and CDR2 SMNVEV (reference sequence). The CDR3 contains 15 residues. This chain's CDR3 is CASRFRFQRTDTQYF. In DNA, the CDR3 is TGTGCCAGCAGGTTCCGGTTCCAACGCACAGATACGCAGTATTTT.

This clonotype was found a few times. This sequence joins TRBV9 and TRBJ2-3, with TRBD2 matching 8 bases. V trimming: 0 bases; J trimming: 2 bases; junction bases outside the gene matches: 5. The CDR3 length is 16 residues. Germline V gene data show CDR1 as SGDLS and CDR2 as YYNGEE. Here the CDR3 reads CASSVGLAGLTDTQYF. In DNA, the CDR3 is TGTGCCAGCAGCGTAGGGCTAGCGGGCCTCACAGATACGCAGTATTTT. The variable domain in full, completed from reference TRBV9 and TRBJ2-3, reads DSGVTQTPKHLITATGQRVTLRCSPRSGDLSVYWYQQSLDQGLQFLIQYYNGEERAKGNILERFSAQQFPDLHSELNLSSLELGDSALYFCASSVGLAGLTDTQYFGPGTRLTVL.

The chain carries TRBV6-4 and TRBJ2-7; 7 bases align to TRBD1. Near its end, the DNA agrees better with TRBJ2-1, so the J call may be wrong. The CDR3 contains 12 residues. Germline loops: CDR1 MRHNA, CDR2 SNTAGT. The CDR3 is CASSGQSNEQFF. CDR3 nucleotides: TGTGCCAGCTCGGGACAGAGCAATGAGCAGTTCTTC.

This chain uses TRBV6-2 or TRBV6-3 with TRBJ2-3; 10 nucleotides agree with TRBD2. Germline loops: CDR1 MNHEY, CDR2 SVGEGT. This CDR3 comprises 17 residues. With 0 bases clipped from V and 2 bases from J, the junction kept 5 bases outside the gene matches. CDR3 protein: CASSYSAGGDLTDTQYF. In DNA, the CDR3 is TGTGCCAGCAGTTACTCAGCGGGAGGGGACCTCACAGATACGCAGTATTTT.

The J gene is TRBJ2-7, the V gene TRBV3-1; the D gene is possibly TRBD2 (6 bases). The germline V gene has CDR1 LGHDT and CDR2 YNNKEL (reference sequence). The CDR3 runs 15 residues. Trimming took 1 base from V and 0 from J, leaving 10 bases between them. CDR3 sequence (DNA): TGTGCCAGCAGCCAAGCGGGAGAACACTCCTACGAGCAGTACTTC. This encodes CASSQAGEHSYEQYF.

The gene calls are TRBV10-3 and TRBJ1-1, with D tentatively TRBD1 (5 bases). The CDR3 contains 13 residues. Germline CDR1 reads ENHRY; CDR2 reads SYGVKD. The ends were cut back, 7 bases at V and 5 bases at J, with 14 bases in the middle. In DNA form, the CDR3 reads TGTGCCATCATGGGTCCAGGGTATACTGAAGCTTTCTTT. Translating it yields CAIMGPGYTEAFF.

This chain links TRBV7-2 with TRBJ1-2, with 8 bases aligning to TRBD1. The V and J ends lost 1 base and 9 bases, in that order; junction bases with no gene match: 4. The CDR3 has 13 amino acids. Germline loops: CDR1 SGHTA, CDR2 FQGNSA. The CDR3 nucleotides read TGTGCCAGCAGCTTAGGACAGGGGTTTAGCTACACCTTC. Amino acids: CASSLGQGFSYTF.